This T cell receptor (beta chain) was recorded in a study of blood T cell repertoires in COVID-19. Study in general: COVID-19 samples, acute and convalescent, were from the United States, Italy and Spain. Sources were T cells, B-cell-depleted T cells, or PBMCs; the material itself was cDNA or gDNA.

Germline-derived CDR1 and CDR2 are SGHRS and YFSETQ. This CDR3 has 16 amino acids. J lost 1 base, V lost 1 base, and 4 bases had no gene match. In the original analysis: Amplification of reference gene primers was used by the study to estimate nucleated cell counts. The method was immunoSEQ multiplex PCR; TCRdb's version includes in-frame clones alone and lacks a portion of them. For V, J and clone size, that table is used; D and trimming come from the DNA. The table records about 150,000 clones, 76% of them present only once. The receptor's source is an elderly woman with acute or convalescent COVID-19. The sequenced sample was peripheral blood. This chain joins TRBV5-1 and TRBJ2-3, with 9 bases that match TRBD2. DNA of the CDR3: TGCGCCAGCAGCTTGAGGGCTAGCGGGGGCACAGATACGCAGTATTTT. It is translated as CASSLRASGGTDTQYF.